A selection of T cell receptor beta chains follows, all from one sample in a study of CD8+ T cells in alopecia areata. The protocol was immunoSEQ multiplex PCR, while the TCRdb copy is restricted to in-frame clones and leaves out a portion. The profile covers about 250,000 clones, with less than 80% appearing a single time and approximately 1.2% taken by the ten largest. Sample: CD4+ T cells sorted from blood, taken at week 0. The receptors here all came from a human donor with alopecia areata. Both conserved end residues are part of each CDR3. D genes are given only for firm matches. The size of a clone is reported for some rows only, either as once, few or many, or as a class for expanded clones.

TRBJ2-1,TRBD1,few,TRBV18,CASSPQQGARYPNEQFF,TGTGCCAGCTCACCACAACAGGGGGCGCGGTATCCCAATGAGCAGTTCTTC
TRBJ1-2,-,few,TRBV6-1,CASSAGTGVGYTF,TGTGCCAGCAGTGCCGGGACGGGTGTTGGCTACACCTTC
TRBJ2-7,-,-,TRBV11-2,CASSFGGSYEQYF,TGTGCCAGCAGCTTTGGGGGTTCCTACGAGCAGTACTTC
TRBJ1-5,-,-,TRBV29-1,CSVETGSNQPQHF,TGCAGCGTTGAAACAGGTTCTAATCAGCCCCAGCATTTT
TRBJ1-6,-,many,TRBV6-5,CASRPDGANSPLHF,TGTGCCAGCAGGCCGGACGGGGCGAATTCACCCCTCCACTTT
TRBJ2-6,-,-,TRBV4-2,CATARAGANVLTF,TGTGCCACCGCGAGGGCAGGGGCCAACGTCCTGACTTTC
TRBJ2-5,TRBD1,few,TRBV15,CATSFLTGGDQETQYF,TGTGCCACCAGCTTTTTGACAGGGGGGGACCAAGAGACCCAGTACTTC
TRBJ2-1,-,-,TRBV4-3,CASSRGQSEQFF,TGCGCCAGTTCTCGGGGGCAGAGTGAGCAGTTCTTC
TRBJ2-4,-,-,TRBV12-5,CASGLVLGQGAKNIQYF,TGTGCTAGTGGTTTGGTACTAGGGCAGGGTGCCAAAAACATTCAGTACTTC
TRBJ1-2,-,-,TRBV25-1,CASRRSDPYYGYTF,TGTGCCAGCAGGAGGTCTGACCCCTACTATGGCTACACCTTC
TRBJ2-2,TRBD2,few,TRBV4-2,CASSQGLAGATGELFF,TGTGCCAGCAGCCAAGGCCTAGCGGGGGCAACCGGGGAGCTGTTTTTT
TRBJ2-3,-,-,TRBV5-1,CASSLDATDTQYF,TGCGCCAGCAGCTTGGACGCCACAGATACGCAGTATTTT
TRBJ2-5,-,-,TRBV7-9,CASSLSAYQETQYF,TGTGCCAGCAGCTTATCAGCGTACCAAGAGACCCAGTACTTC
TRBJ2-7,-,few,TRBV30,CAWSVQGLGYEQYF,TGTGCCTGGAGTGTTCAGGGTCTCGGCTACGAGCAGTACTTC
TRBJ1-1,TRBD1,-,TRBV19,CASSTDRGGNTEAFF,TGTGCCAGTAGTACGGACAGGGGTGGGAACACTGAAGCTTTCTTT
TRBJ1-1,-,-,TRBV7-3,CASSLSWSAAAFF,TGTGCCAGCAGCTTAAGTTGGTCAGCGGCAGCTTTCTTT